This is a list of T cell receptor beta chains from one sample in a study of CD8 T cells in ankylosing spondylitis. MiXCR, run by TCRdb on the 5' RACE reads, gives a single entry per CDR3 protein. The sample contains roughly 440,000 distinct CDR3 sequences, 15% to 20% of which appear only once. Material: blood, either unsorted or a sorted T cell fraction (not recorded which). All receptors derive from a male donor with ankylosing spondylitis. Both conserved end residues are trimmed from each CDR3. A D gene is named only where the DNA matches it firmly. Rows give clone size only sometimes, using once, few, many, or a class for an expanded clone.

CDR3aa: ASRPMGRGRNTGELF
d_gene: NA
v_gene: TRBV5-6
abundance: few
j_gene: TRBJ2-2

CDR3aa: ASRRGTSLTGELF
d_gene: TRBD2
v_gene: TRBV2
abundance: few
j_gene: TRBJ2-2

CDR3aa: ASSASGNGELF
d_gene: TRBD2
v_gene: TRBV2
abundance: few
j_gene: TRBJ2-2

CDR3aa: ASSDSTANYGYT
d_gene: NA
v_gene: TRBV6-2/TRBV6-3
abundance: few
j_gene: TRBJ1-2

CDR3aa: ASSWTEYNSPLH
d_gene: NA
v_gene: TRBV5-1
abundance: few
j_gene: TRBJ1-6

CDR3aa: ASSPGRTVQETQY
d_gene: NA
v_gene: TRBV12-3/TRBV12-4
abundance: few
j_gene: TRBJ2-5

CDR3aa: ASSLVISEAF
d_gene: NA
v_gene: TRBV7-9
abundance: few
j_gene: TRBJ1-1

CDR3aa: ASKGPRNTEAF
d_gene: NA
v_gene: TRBV12-3/TRBV12-4
abundance: NA
j_gene: TRBJ1-1

CDR3aa: ASSLIGGPYNEQF
d_gene: NA
v_gene: TRBV11-1
abundance: few
j_gene: TRBJ2-1

CDR3aa: ASSTPGSPRGAF
d_gene: NA
v_gene: TRBV5-5
abundance: NA
j_gene: TRBJ1-1

CDR3aa: ASSYSDATNEKLF
d_gene: NA
v_gene: TRBV6-5
abundance: few
j_gene: TRBJ1-4

CDR3aa: ASSFLADNQPQH
d_gene: NA
v_gene: TRBV28
abundance: NA
j_gene: TRBJ1-5

CDR3aa: ATVQLNEQF
d_gene: NA
v_gene: TRBV28
abundance: NA
j_gene: TRBJ2-1

CDR3aa: ASSYWGSSSGEQF
d_gene: NA
v_gene: TRBV9
abundance: few
j_gene: TRBJ2-1

CDR3aa: ASSSLVTRTGELF
d_gene: NA
v_gene: TRBV4-1
abundance: NA
j_gene: TRBJ2-2

CDR3aa: ASTLGGPLSYEQY
d_gene: NA
v_gene: TRBV28
abundance: few
j_gene: TRBJ2-7

CDR3aa: ASSQRGFGYEQY
d_gene: NA
v_gene: TRBV3-1
abundance: few
j_gene: TRBJ2-7

CDR3aa: ASSQDRLGTEAF
d_gene: NA
v_gene: TRBV4-2
abundance: NA
j_gene: TRBJ1-1

CDR3aa: ASSPTPGLAGHSTDTQY
d_gene: TRBD2
v_gene: TRBV18
abundance: once
j_gene: TRBJ2-3

CDR3aa: ASSPAGPYGYT
d_gene: NA
v_gene: TRBV5-6
abundance: NA
j_gene: TRBJ1-2

CDR3aa: ASSPSGREQY
d_gene: NA
v_gene: TRBV14
abundance: NA
j_gene: TRBJ2-7

CDR3aa: ASSHRGVEAF
d_gene: NA
v_gene: TRBV3-1
abundance: NA
j_gene: TRBJ1-1

CDR3aa: ASRAGTPTGELF
d_gene: NA
v_gene: TRBV6-1
abundance: few
j_gene: TRBJ2-2

CDR3aa: ASSLDWAWNYGYT
d_gene: NA
v_gene: TRBV11-2
abundance: many
j_gene: TRBJ1-2

CDR3aa: ASSKGRIERAEAF
d_gene: NA
v_gene: TRBV5-1
abundance: NA
j_gene: TRBJ1-1

CDR3aa: ASSPLFLAGDLNEQF
d_gene: TRBD2
v_gene: TRBV7-7
abundance: few
j_gene: TRBJ2-1

CDR3aa: SAKLAGGLYEQY
d_gene: TRBD2
v_gene: TRBV20-1
abundance: NA
j_gene: TRBJ2-7

CDR3aa: ASSTIPGGSPYEQY
d_gene: NA
v_gene: TRBV19
abundance: NA
j_gene: TRBJ2-7